The 23 T cell receptor beta chains given below trace back to one sample, sequenced in a study of blood T cell repertoires in COVID-19. TCRdb keeps only in-frame clones here, not all; method: immunoSEQ multiplex PCR. The sample lists some 200,000 clones; around four fifths were seen once. What was sequenced was peripheral blood. The receptor set was obtained from a man aged 55 to 69 with COVID-19, enrolled during active disease.

The chain combines TRBV11-2 with TRBJ2-7, with 8 nucleotides matching TRBD1. This CDR3 has 15 residues. V lost 1 base and J lost 2; bases outside the gene matches: 4. The germline V gene encodes CDR1 SGHAT and CDR2 FQNNGV. This chain's CDR3 is CASSLAPGQAYEQYF. The CDR3 DNA sequence: TGTGCCAGCAGCTTAGCCCCGGGACAGGCCTACGAGCAGTACTTC.

The rearrangement joins TRBV28 to TRBJ2-1; possible D gene TRBD2, 6 bases. Trimming left V 8 bases short and J 9 bases short, with 23 bases between. CDR1 MDHEN and CDR2 SYDVKM come from the germline V gene. This CDR3 spans 15 amino acids. CDR3 protein: CASPPVASAVGEQFF. CDR3 bases: TGTGCCAGCCCCCCTGTCGCTAGCGCCGTCGGTGAGCAGTTCTTC.

The V and J genes are TRBV19 and TRBJ1-2, with no clear D. With 5 bases removed from V and 4 bases from J, the gap between germline ends came to 11 bases. Germline values: CDR1 LNHDA, CDR2 SQIVND (reference sequence). This CDR3 has 13 amino acids. The CDR3 region has the DNA TGTGCCAGTAGTGCTGGCCAGGCCTATGGCTACACCTTC. Translated: CASSAGQAYGYTF. Together with reference TRBV19 and TRBJ1-2, the CDR3 gives the full variable domain: DGGITQSPKYLFRKEGQNVTLSCEQNLNHDAMYWYRQDPGQGLRLIYYSQIVNDFQKGDIAEGYSVSREKKESFPLTVTSAQKNPTAFYLCASSAGQAYGYTFGSGTRLTVV.

The chain joins TRBV28 to TRBJ1-6; tentative D call: TRBD1 (5 bases). Germline lookup yields CDR1 MDHEN and CDR2 SYDVKM. The CDR3 is 15 amino acids. Trimming cost V 4 bases and J 4 bases, with 11 bases left between them. The CDR3 region has the DNA TGTGCCAGCAGTTGGAGGGGCGTTTATAATTCACCCCTCCACTTT. It specifies CASSWRGVYNSPLHF. The full variable domain, completed using reference TRBV28 and TRBJ1-6, is DVKVTQSSRYLVKRTGEKVFLECVQDMDHENMFWYRQDPGLGLRLIYFSYDVKMKEKGDIPEGYSVSREKKERFSLILESASTNQTSMYLCASSWRGVYNSPLHFGNGTRLTVT.

About this clone: Sequence at one end of the junction differs from germline and may be a read error. The rearrangement uses TRBV2 and TRBJ1-3, with D unclear. The CDR3 runs to 14 residues. Germline V gene data show CDR1 as SNHLY and CDR2 as FYNNEI. CDR3 loop: CASREDNSGNTIYF. Here the CDR3 DNA reads TGTGCCAGCAGAGAAGACAACTCTGGAAACACCATATATTTT.

The rearrangement uses TRBV11-2 and TRBJ1-1; TRBD1 might be the D (5 bases). V lost 4 bases, J lost 11 bases, and 23 bases lay in between. Looked up from germline, CDR1 is SGHAT and CDR2 is FQNNGV. The CDR3 loop spans 15 amino acids. The CDR3 is CASSSIGGLTRRAFF. The CDR3 DNA follows: TGTGCCAGCAGCTCAATCGGGGGACTCACCCGGAGGGCTTTCTTT.

The V call is TRBV7-9, the J call TRBJ1-1; 9 nucleotides align to TRBD1. This CDR3 region has 15 residues. The germline gives CDR1 SEHNR, CDR2 FQNEAQ (reference sequence). V shed 5 bases, J shed 0 bases, and the junction held 4 bases outside the gene matches. The CDR3 DNA reads as TGTGCCAGCAGCCCCGGGACAGGGATGAACACTGAAGCTTTCTTT. It yields the protein CASSPGTGMNTEAFF.

The chain has TRBV12-3 or TRBV12-4 and TRBJ1-1; 7 bases are a match to TRBD1. Germline trimming cut 5 bases from V and 11 bases from J; bases unmatched to any gene: 8. This CDR3 has 12 amino acids. CDR3: CASSPPGGPAFF. CDR3 DNA sequence: TGTGCCAGCAGTCCTCCAGGGGGGCCCGCTTTCTTT.

The chain employs TRBV5-1 and TRBJ1-1; TRBD1 matches 9 bases. Germline-derived CDR1 and CDR2 are SGHRS and YFSETQ. Trimming cost V 3 bases and J 0 bases; bases outside gene matches: 9. This CDR3 comprises 17 residues. CDR3 DNA sequence: TGCGCCAGCAGCTGGAGCACAGGGGGCTCAATGAACACTGAAGCTTTCTTT. Translating gives CASSWSTGGSMNTEAFF.

This chain uses TRBV25-1 with TRBJ2-1; D uncertain. The CDR3 has 15 residues. The germline CDR1 and CDR2 sequences are MGHDK and SYGVNS. V was shortened by 5 bases and J by 5 bases, with 16 bases between the two germline ends. The CDR3 protein is CASSPQEVRHNEQFF. The CDR3 DNA reads TGTGCCAGCAGTCCCCAAGAGGTTAGACACAATGAGCAGTTCTTC.

The chain couples TRBV5-4 to TRBJ2-1; 10 nucleotides match TRBD2. V gave up 2 bases and J gave up 4 bases; unmatched junction bases: 3. The CDR3 is 15 amino acids. Looked up from germline, CDR1 is SGHNT and CDR2 is YYREEE (reference sequence). The CDR3 DNA follows: TGTGCCAGCAGCTTAAATAGCGGGGGGTACAATGAGCAGTTCTTC. It yields the protein CASSLNSGGYNEQFF.

CDR3 protein: CASSSPMGAEQYF. For the CDR3, the DNA is TGTGCCAGCAGTTCCCCTATGGGGGCCGAGCAGTACTTC. The chain is built from TRBV28 and TRBJ2-7, with D perhaps matching TRBD1 (6 bases). The CDR3 has 13 amino acids. V lost 4 bases and J lost 6, with 13 bases in between. The germline V gene has CDR1 MDHEN and CDR2 SYDVKM. The full variable domain, completed using reference TRBV28 and TRBJ2-7, is DVKVTQSSRYLVKRTGEKVFLECVQDMDHENMFWYRQDPGLGLRLIYFSYDVKMKEKGDIPEGYSVSREKKERFSLILESASTNQTSMYLCASSSPMGAEQYFGPGTRLTVT.

This chain uses TRBV14 with TRBJ1-2, with D possibly matching TRBD1 (6 bases). Germline V gene data show CDR1 as SGHDN and CDR2 as FVKESK. This CDR3 has 14 amino acids. V was cut by 1 base and J by 9 bases, with 15 bases left in between. This CDR3 is CASSQGRQGLSYTF. The CDR3 DNA sequence: TGTGCCAGCAGCCAAGGGCGGCAGGGGCTTAGCTACACCTTC. Based on the CDR3 plus reference TRBV14 and TRBJ1-2, the full variable domain is EAGVTQFPSHSVIEKGQTVTLRCDPISGHDNLYWYRRVMGKEIKFLLHFVKESKQDESGMPNNRFLAERTGGTYSTLKVQPAELEDSGVYFCASSQGRQGLSYTFGSGTRLTVV.

The CDR3 is CVSAPGSSYNEQFF. As DNA, the CDR3 is TGTGTCTCAGCGCCGGGTAGCTCCTACAATGAGCAGTTCTTC. The J gene is TRBJ2-1, the V gene TRBV27; D not certain. CDR1 is MNHEY and CDR2 is SMNVEV in the germline V gene (reference sequence). The CDR3 runs to 14 residues.

The V call is TRBV19, the J call TRBJ2-2, with D unclear. The CDR3 loop spans 18 amino acids. Germline CDR1 LNHDA, CDR2 SQIVND (reference sequence). V dropped 3 bases and J dropped 0 bases, with 17 bases sitting between them. In DNA, the CDR3 is TGTGCCAGTAGTATGCGCAGGTATGATCCACCGAACACCGGGGAGCTGTTTTTT. It translates to CASSMRRYDPPNTGELFF.

The rearrangement uses TRBV13 and TRBJ2-2; tentatively, D is TRBD2 (5 bases). Germline-derived CDR1 and CDR2 are PRHDT and FYEKMQ (reference sequence). This CDR3 contains 16 residues. Trimming shortened V by 5 bases and J by 6 bases, and 19 bases separated the two germline ends. The CDR3 loop is CASSAPGFGGPGELFF. CDR3 nucleotides: TGTGCCAGCAGCGCCCCGGGTTTCGGAGGACCCGGGGAGCTGTTTTTT.

V gene TRBV5-1 combines with J gene TRBJ1-5; TRBD1 aligns across 7 bases. Germline trimming cut 3 bases from V and 7 bases from J; bases unmatched to any gene: 7. The CDR3 has 14 amino acids. Germline values: CDR1 SGHRS, CDR2 YFSETQ. In DNA form, the CDR3 reads TGCGCCAGCAGCTCCGGACAGGATGGACAGCCCCAGCATTTT. Protein sequence: CASSSGQDGQPQHF.

The genes are TRBV25-1 and TRBJ2-2; TRBD2 matches at 12 bases. The CDR3 consists of 18 residues. Trimming at V came to 0 bases and at J to 4 bases, leaving 6 bases not matched to a gene. The germline gives CDR1 MGHDK, CDR2 SYGVNS. The CDR3 loop is CASSEYIPSGRVTGELFF. In nucleotides, the CDR3 is TGTGCCAGCAGTGAATATATTCCTAGCGGGAGGGTCACCGGGGAGCTGTTTTTT.

The V and J genes are TRBV7-6 and TRBJ1-5; perhaps TRBD1 as D (6 bases). Germline assignment: CDR1 SGHVS and CDR2 FNYEAQ. V was clipped by 1 base and J by 4 bases, with 8 bases between them. The CDR3 totals 14 residues. CDR3: CASSLDTGNQPQHF. The CDR3 nucleotides are TGTGCCAGCAGCTTAGACACAGGGAATCAGCCCCAGCATTTT.

Regarding this clone: The same CDR3 also results from other DNA sequences found in this sample. The chain carries TRBV5-4 and TRBJ1-1; no definite D call. This CDR3 spans 13 amino acids. Trimming shortened V by 2 bases and J by 1 base, and 6 bases separated the two germline ends. Germline V CDR1 and CDR2: SGHNT, YYREEE (reference sequence). The CDR3 reads CASSFGGNTEAFF. The DNA for the CDR3 is TGTGCCAGCAGCTTTGGAGGGAACACTGAAGCTTTCTTT.

This clone was seen more than once but under ten times. The chain recombines TRBV28 with TRBJ1-5; D is ambiguous. V was clipped by 1 base and J by 4 bases, with 8 bases between them. CDR1 and CDR2 (germline): MDHEN, SYDVKM. The CDR3 runs to 14 residues. The CDR3 is CASSLFPPNQPQHF. CDR3 DNA: TGTGCCAGCAGTTTATTTCCCCCAAATCAGCCCCAGCATTTT.

The V and J genes are TRBV10-3 and TRBJ1-5; 7 bases align to TRBD1. The CDR3 is 16 residues long. V was clipped by 4 bases and J by 0 bases; unmatched bases: 6. CDR1 is ENHRY and CDR2 is SYGVKD in the germline V gene. This CDR3 is CAISGGTAPSNQPQHF. DNA for the CDR3: TGTGCCATCAGTGGGGGGACAGCTCCTAGCAATCAGCCCCAGCATTTT.

The chain uses TRBV10-3 and TRBJ1-1; the D gene is possibly TRBD1 (5 bases). Germline CDR1 is ENHRY and CDR2 is SYGVKD. The CDR3 sequence is 16 residues long. Between the trimmed V and J ends, which lost 3 bases and 0 bases, there was a span of 14 bases. The CDR3 nucleotides are TGTGCCATCAGTGACTCGCAGGGAATTATGAACACTGAAGCTTTCTTT. Protein product: CAISDSQGIMNTEAFF.